This is a list of T cell receptor beta chains from one sample in a study of blood T cell repertoires in COVID-19. Measured with immunoSEQ multiplex PCR; TCRdb has only the in-frame clones, and not every one. This sample carries roughly 440,000 clones, 88% of them seen once, and the ten largest clones take roughly 12%. The sequenced material came from peripheral blood. These receptors all come from a woman in her 50s with COVID-19, enrolled during active disease. CDR3s include the opening cysteine and the closing phenylalanine or tryptophan.

J: TRBJ2-1
V: TRBV7-2
CDR3: CASSSRLAGGHNEQFF

J: TRBJ2-7
V: TRBV3-1/TRBV3-2
CDR3: CASSQAGHEQYF

J: TRBJ2-4
V: TRBV10-2
CDR3: CASNGAKNIQYF

J: TRBJ1-2
V: TRBV20-1
CDR3: CSAPQGYGYTF

J: TRBJ1-4
V: TRBV30
CDR3: CAWRDRGAEKLFF

J: TRBJ1-1
V: TRBV10-2
CDR3: CASIGGVRINTEAFF

J: TRBJ1-2
V: TRBV7-9
CDR3: CASSFQDYGYTF

J: TRBJ2-2
V: TRBV28
CDR3: CASSLSRGIEELFF

J: TRBJ2-2
V: TRBV29-1
CDR3: CSVVGLHTGELFF

J: TRBJ1-1
V: TRBV5-4
CDR3: CASSSGQVNTEAFF

J: TRBJ2-3
V: TRBV27
CDR3: CASSRRHEGRRTDTQYF